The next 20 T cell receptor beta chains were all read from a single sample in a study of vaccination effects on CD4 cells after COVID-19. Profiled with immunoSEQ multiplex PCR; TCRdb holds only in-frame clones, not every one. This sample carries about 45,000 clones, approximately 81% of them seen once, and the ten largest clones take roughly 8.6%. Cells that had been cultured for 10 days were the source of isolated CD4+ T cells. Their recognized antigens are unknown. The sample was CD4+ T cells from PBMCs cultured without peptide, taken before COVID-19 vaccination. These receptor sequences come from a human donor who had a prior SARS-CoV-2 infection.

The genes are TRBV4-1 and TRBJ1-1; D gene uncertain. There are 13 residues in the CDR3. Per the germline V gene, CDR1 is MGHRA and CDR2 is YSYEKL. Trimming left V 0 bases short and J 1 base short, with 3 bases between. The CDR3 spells CASSQETNTEAFF. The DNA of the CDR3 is TGCGCCAGCAGCCAAGAGACGAACACTGAAGCTTTCTTT.

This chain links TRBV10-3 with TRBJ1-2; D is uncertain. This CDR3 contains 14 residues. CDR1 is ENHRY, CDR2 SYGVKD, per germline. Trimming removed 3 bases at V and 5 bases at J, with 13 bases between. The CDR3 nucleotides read TGTGCCATCAGTGATTCACGAGAGCAGTATGGCTACACCTTC. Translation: CAISDSREQYGYTF.

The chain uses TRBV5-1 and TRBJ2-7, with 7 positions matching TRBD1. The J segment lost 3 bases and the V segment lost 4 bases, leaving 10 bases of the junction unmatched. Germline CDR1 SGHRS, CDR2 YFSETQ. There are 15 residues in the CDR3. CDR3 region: CASSATQGVRYEQYF. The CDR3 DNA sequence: TGCGCCAGCAGCGCGACGCAGGGGGTACGCTACGAGCAGTACTTC.

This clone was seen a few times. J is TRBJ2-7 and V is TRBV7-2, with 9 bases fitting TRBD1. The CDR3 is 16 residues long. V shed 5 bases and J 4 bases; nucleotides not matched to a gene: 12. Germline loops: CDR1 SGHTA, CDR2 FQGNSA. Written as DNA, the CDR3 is TGTGCCAGCAGCCAAACGCCGGGACAGGGACGATACGAGCAGTACTTC. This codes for CASSQTPGQGRYEQYF. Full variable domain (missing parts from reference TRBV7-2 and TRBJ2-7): GAGVSQSPSNKVTEKGKDVELRCDPISGHTALYWYRQSLGQGLEFLIYFQGNSAPDKSGLPSDRFSAERTGGSVSTLTIQRTQQEDSAVYLCASSQTPGQGRYEQYFGPGTRLTVT.

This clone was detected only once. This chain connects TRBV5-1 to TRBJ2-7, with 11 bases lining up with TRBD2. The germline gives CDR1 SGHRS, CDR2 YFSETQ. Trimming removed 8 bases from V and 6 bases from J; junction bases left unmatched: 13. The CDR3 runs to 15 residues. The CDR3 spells CASTESILAGGEQYF. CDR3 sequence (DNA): TGCGCCAGTACCGAGTCCATCCTAGCGGGGGGCGAGCAGTACTTC. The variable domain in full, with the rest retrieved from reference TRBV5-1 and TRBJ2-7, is KAGVTQTPRYLIKTRGQQVTLSCSPISGHRSVSWYQQTPGQGLQFLFEYFSETQRNKGNFPGRFSGRQFSNSRSEMNVSTLELGDSALYLCASTESILAGGEQYFGPGTRLTVT.

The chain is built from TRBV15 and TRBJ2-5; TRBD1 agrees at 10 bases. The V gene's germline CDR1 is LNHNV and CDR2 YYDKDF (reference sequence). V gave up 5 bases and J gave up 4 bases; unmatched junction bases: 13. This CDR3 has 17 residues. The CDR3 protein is CATSGGTDRGGVETQYF. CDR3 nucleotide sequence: TGTGCCACCAGCGGGGGGACGGACAGGGGGGGAGTAGAGACCCAGTACTTC.

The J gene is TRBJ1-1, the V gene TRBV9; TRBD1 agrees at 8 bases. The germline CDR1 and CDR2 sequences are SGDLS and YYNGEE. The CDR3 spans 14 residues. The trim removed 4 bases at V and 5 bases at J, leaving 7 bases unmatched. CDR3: CASSPWTGRTEAFF. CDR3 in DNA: TGTGCCAGCAGCCCCTGGACAGGGAGGACTGAAGCTTTCTTT. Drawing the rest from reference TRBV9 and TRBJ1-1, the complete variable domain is DSGVTQTPKHLITATGQRVTLRCSPRSGDLSVYWYQQSLDQGLQFLIQYYNGEERAKGNILERFSAQQFPDLHSELNLSSLELGDSALYFCASSPWTGRTEAFFGQGTRLTVV.

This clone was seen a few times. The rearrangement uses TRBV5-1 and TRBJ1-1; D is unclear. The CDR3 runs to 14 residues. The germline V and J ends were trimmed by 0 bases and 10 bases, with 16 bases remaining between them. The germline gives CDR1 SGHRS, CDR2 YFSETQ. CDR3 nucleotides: TGCGCCAGCAGCTTGGATCTCGGACCGCTAGGAGCTTTCTTT. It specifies CASSLDLGPLGAFF. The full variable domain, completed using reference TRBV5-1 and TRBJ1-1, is KAGVTQTPRYLIKTRGQQVTLSCSPISGHRSVSWYQQTPGQGLQFLFEYFSETQRNKGNFPGRFSGRQFSNSRSEMNVSTLELGDSALYLCASSLDLGPLGAFFGQGTRLTVV.

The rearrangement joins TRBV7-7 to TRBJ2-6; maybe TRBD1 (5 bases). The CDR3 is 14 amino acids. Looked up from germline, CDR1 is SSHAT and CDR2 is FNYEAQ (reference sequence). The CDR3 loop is CASDSTGWANVLTF. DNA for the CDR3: TGTGCTTCCGACAGCACCGGTTGGGCCAACGTCCTGACTTTC.

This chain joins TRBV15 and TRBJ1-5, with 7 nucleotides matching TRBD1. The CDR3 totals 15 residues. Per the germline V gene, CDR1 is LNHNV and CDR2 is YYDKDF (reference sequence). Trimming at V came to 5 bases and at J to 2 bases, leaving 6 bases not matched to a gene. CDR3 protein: CATSGGTARNQPQHF. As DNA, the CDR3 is TGTGCCACCAGCGGCGGGACAGCACGCAATCAGCCCCAGCATTTT.

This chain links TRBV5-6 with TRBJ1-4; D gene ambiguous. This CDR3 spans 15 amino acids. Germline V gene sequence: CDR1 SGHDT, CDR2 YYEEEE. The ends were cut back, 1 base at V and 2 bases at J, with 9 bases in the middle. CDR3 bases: TGTGCCAGCAGCTTGCGAACAAAGACTAATGAAAAACTGTTTTTT. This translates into CASSLRTKTNEKLFF.

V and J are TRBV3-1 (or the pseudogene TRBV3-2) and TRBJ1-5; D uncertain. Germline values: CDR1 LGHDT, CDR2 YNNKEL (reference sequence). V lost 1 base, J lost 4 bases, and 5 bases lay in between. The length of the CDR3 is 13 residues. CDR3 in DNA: TGTGCCAGCAGCCAAGGGTTAAATCAGCCCCAGCATTTT. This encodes CASSQGLNQPQHF.

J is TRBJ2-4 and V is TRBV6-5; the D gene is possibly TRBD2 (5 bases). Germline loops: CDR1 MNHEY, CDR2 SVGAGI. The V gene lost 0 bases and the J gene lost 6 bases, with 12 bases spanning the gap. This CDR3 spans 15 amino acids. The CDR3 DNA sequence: TGTGCCAGCAGTTACTCGGCGGGCTCGAGAAACATTCAGTACTTC. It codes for CASSYSAGSRNIQYF.

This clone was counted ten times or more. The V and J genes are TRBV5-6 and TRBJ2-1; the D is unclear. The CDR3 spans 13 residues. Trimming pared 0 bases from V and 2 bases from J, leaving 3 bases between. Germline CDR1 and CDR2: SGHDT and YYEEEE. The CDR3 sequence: CASSLDTYNEQFF. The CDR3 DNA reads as TGTGCCAGCAGCTTGGACACCTACAATGAGCAGTTCTTC.

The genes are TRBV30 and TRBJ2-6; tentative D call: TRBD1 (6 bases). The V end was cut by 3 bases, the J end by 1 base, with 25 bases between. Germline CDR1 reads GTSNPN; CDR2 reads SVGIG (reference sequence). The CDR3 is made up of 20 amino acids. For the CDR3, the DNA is TGTGCCTGGAGCCGACTTTACCTTCAGGGGATCGCTTCTGGGGCCAACGTCCTGACTTTC. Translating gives CAWSRLYLQGIASGANVLTF.

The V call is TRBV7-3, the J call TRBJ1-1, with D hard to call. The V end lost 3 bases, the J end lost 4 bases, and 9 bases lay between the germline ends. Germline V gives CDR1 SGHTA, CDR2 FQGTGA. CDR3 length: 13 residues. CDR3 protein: CASSFSGSTEAFF. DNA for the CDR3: TGTGCCAGCAGCTTTTCTGGCAGCACTGAAGCTTTCTTT.

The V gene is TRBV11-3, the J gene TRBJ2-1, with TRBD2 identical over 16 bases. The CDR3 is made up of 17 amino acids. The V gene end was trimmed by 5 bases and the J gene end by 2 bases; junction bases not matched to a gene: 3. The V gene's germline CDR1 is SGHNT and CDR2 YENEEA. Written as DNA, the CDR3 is TGTGCCAGCAGCCCAGGGACTAGCGGGGGGGCCTACAATGAGCAGTTCTTC. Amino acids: CASSPGTSGGAYNEQFF.

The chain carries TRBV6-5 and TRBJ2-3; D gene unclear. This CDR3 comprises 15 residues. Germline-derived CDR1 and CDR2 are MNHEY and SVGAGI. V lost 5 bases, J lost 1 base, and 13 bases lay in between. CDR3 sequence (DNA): TGTGCCAGCAGTAACAGCGCCTTTGGCACAGATACGCAGTATTTT. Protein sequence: CASSNSAFGTDTQYF.

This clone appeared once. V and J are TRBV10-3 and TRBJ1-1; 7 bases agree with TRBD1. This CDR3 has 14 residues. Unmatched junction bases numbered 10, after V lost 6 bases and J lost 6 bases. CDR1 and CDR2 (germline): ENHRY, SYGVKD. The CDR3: CAIRSQGKVAEAFF. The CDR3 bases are TGTGCCATCAGATCACAGGGGAAAGTCGCTGAAGCTTTCTTT.

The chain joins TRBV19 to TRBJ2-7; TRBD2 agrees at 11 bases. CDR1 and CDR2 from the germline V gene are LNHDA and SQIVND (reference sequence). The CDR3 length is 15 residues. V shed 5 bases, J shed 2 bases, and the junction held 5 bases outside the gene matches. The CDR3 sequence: CASSPSGGLTYEQYF. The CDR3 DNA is TGTGCCAGTAGTCCTAGCGGGGGGCTCACCTACGAGCAGTACTTC.